The clone carrying this T cell receptor (beta chain) showed up just a few times. What it binds is unknown. Library preparation for TCR beta used quantitative 5'-RACE with molecular barcodes. MiXCR, applied by TCRdb to the 5' RACE reads, yields one record per CDR3 protein. The data contain 200,000 or so distinct CDR3 sequences, 13% of them singletons. Looked up from germline, CDR1 is SEHNR and CDR2 is FQNEAQ (reference sequence). The V and J ends lost 7 bases and 3 bases, in that order; junction bases with no gene match: 12. The CDR3 length is 15 residues. These data originate in a study of CD8 T cells in ankylosing spondylitis. Study-level results: Within ankylosing spondylitis blood, a TCR beta motif made up of eight highly homologous variants appeared to be characteristic. As reported, disease-linked clones showed significant enrichment in matched ankylosing spondylitis synovial fluid.

This clonotype was obtained from a female donor with ankylosing spondylitis or in good health (not recorded which). V and J are TRBV7-9 and TRBJ2-7; 7 bases fit TRBD2. The sequencing input was blood, either unsorted or a sorted T cell fraction (not recorded which). CDR3 in amino acids: CASTPGGATDYEQYF. DNA of the CDR3: TGTGCCAGCACCCCGGGGGGAGCTACGGACTACGAGCAGTACTTC.